The TCR beta chain under discussion was sequenced for a study of blood T cell repertoires in COVID-19. Study-level information: There were acute and convalescent COVID-19 samples, and they came from the United States, Italy and Spain. The analysed material was cDNA or gDNA that came from T cells, B-cell-depleted T cells, or PBMCs.

This CDR3 has 15 residues. V lost 2 bases and J lost 3; bases outside the gene matches: 6. CDR1 is SGHVS and CDR2 is FQNEAQ in the germline V gene. Per the study methods: Amplification from reference gene primers served as the basis for estimated nucleated cell counts. The table came from immunoSEQ multiplex PCR; TCRdb's copy has only in-frame clones and leaves some out. The DNA gave D and trimming, while V, J and clone size come from that table. The table lists 50,000 to 55,000 clones, just under 85% of them singletons. This sequence joins TRBV7-8 and TRBJ1-2; 7 positions match TRBD1. The sequence was obtained from a human donor in a cohort sampled during active COVID-19. The sample comprised peripheral blood. The CDR3 region has the DNA TGTGCCAGCAGCTTAAGGCTTGGGACAGACTATGGCTACACCTTC. This translates into CASSLRLGTDYGYTF.